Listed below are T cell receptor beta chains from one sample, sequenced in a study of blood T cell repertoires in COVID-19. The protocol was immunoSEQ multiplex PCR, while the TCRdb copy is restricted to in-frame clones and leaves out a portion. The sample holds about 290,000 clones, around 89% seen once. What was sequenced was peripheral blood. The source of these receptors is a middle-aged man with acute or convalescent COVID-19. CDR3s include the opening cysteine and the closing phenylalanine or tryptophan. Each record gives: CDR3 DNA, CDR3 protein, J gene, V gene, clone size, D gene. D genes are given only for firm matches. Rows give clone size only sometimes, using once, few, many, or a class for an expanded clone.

CDR3nt: TGCGCCAGCAGCTTGGTTTCAGGAGGGGCCGGGGAGCTGTTTTTT; CDR3aa: CASSLVSGGAGELFF; j_gene: TRBJ2-2; v_gene: TRBV5-1; abundance: NA; d_gene: NA
CDR3nt: TGTGCCAGCAGCTTAGATAACAGGGGCTACGAGCAGTACTTC; CDR3aa: CASSLDNRGYEQYF; j_gene: TRBJ2-7; v_gene: TRBV11-2; abundance: NA; d_gene: TRBD1
CDR3nt: TGTGCCACCAGTGATCGCTTCCCTGAGAACGAGCAGTACTTC; CDR3aa: CATSDRFPENEQYF; j_gene: TRBJ2-7; v_gene: TRBV24-1; abundance: NA; d_gene: NA
CDR3nt: TGCGCCAGCAGCCAAGATAGACAGTTCTATGGCTACACCTTC; CDR3aa: CASSQDRQFYGYTF; j_gene: TRBJ1-2; v_gene: TRBV4-1; abundance: NA; d_gene: NA
CDR3nt: TGTGCCAGCAGCGTTCTTCAGGCAACGAACACCGGGGAGCTGTTTTTT; CDR3aa: CASSVLQATNTGELFF; j_gene: TRBJ2-2; v_gene: TRBV9; abundance: NA; d_gene: NA
CDR3nt: TGTGCCAGCAGTTTTCAGGAGAACACTGAAGCTTTCTTT; CDR3aa: CASSFQENTEAFF; j_gene: TRBJ1-1; v_gene: TRBV12-3/TRBV12-4; abundance: NA; d_gene: NA
CDR3nt: TGTGCCAGTAGTAATGGGGACAGCCGATACGAGCAGTACTTC; CDR3aa: CASSNGDSRYEQYF; j_gene: TRBJ2-7; v_gene: TRBV19; abundance: NA; d_gene: TRBD1
CDR3nt: TGTGCCAGCGGCTTCGAGCAGTACTTC; CDR3aa: CASGFEQYF; j_gene: TRBJ2-7; v_gene: TRBV2; abundance: NA; d_gene: NA
CDR3nt: TGTGCCAGCAGCTTAGTATTGGGTCAACAGGGGTTGAATGGCTACACCTTC; CDR3aa: CASSLVLGQQGLNGYTF; j_gene: TRBJ1-2; v_gene: TRBV11-2; abundance: NA; d_gene: TRBD1
CDR3nt: TGTGCTAGTGGTTTGATCCACTTGCGGAACACTGAAGCTTTCTTT; CDR3aa: CASGLIHLRNTEAFF; j_gene: TRBJ1-1; v_gene: TRBV12-5; abundance: NA; d_gene: NA
CDR3nt: TGTGCCACCAGCAGAGATCCGGGAGCCTACGAGCAGTACTTC; CDR3aa: CATSRDPGAYEQYF; j_gene: TRBJ2-7; v_gene: TRBV15; abundance: NA; d_gene: NA
CDR3nt: TGTGCCAGCTCCCCCGAACAGGGGGCGCGAAATTCACCCCTCCACTTT; CDR3aa: CASSPEQGARNSPLHF; j_gene: TRBJ1-6; v_gene: TRBV18; abundance: NA; d_gene: TRBD1
CDR3nt: TGTGCCAGCAGCTACGGTCCCCTCGGGGGAGATACGCAGTATTTT; CDR3aa: CASSYGPLGGDTQYF; j_gene: TRBJ2-3; v_gene: TRBV5-4; abundance: NA; d_gene: NA
CDR3nt: TGTGCCAGCAGTGAAGGCGGGTATGGCTACACCTTC; CDR3aa: CASSEGGYGYTF; j_gene: TRBJ1-2; v_gene: TRBV25-1; abundance: once; d_gene: NA
CDR3nt: TGTGCCAGCAGCAACAGGGGGGATGAGCAGTTCTTC; CDR3aa: CASSNRGDEQFF; j_gene: TRBJ2-1; v_gene: TRBV11-3; abundance: NA; d_gene: TRBD1
CDR3nt: TGCGCCAGCAGCCCGGACACGGCAAATCAGCCCCAGCATTTT; CDR3aa: CASSPDTANQPQHF; j_gene: TRBJ1-5; v_gene: TRBV5-1; abundance: NA; d_gene: NA
CDR3nt: TGTGCCATCAACCCGGGACAGCTGGCAGATACGCAGTATTTT; CDR3aa: CAINPGQLADTQYF; j_gene: TRBJ2-3; v_gene: TRBV10-3; abundance: NA; d_gene: TRBD1
CDR3nt: TGTGCCAGCAGCTTCACGGCTGGAAACACCATATATTTT; CDR3aa: CASSFTAGNTIYF; j_gene: TRBJ1-3; v_gene: TRBV11-3; abundance: NA; d_gene: NA
CDR3nt: TGTGCCAGCAGCTTAGGCCTGACAAACACCGGGGAGCTGTTTTTT; CDR3aa: CASSLGLTNTGELFF; j_gene: TRBJ2-2; v_gene: TRBV7-3; abundance: NA; d_gene: NA
CDR3nt: TGTGCCAGCAGCTTAAGGGGACTCAACAAGGACGAGCAGTACTTC; CDR3aa: CASSLRGLNKDEQYF; j_gene: TRBJ2-7; v_gene: TRBV7-3; abundance: NA; d_gene: NA
CDR3nt: TGTGCCAGCAGCCCCCCGACAGGAGGTCCTGGGACCGGGGAGCTGTTTTTT; CDR3aa: CASSPPTGGPGTGELFF; j_gene: TRBJ2-2; v_gene: TRBV7-9; abundance: NA; d_gene: NA
CDR3nt: TGTGCCAGCAGCCATGGCGGGTACGGTCAGCCCCAGCATTTT; CDR3aa: CASSHGGYGQPQHF; j_gene: TRBJ1-5; v_gene: TRBV3-1/TRBV3-2; abundance: NA; d_gene: NA
CDR3nt: TGCGCCAGCAGCTTGGGACAGATTTATAATTCACCCCTCTACTTT; CDR3aa: CASSLGQIYNSPLYF; j_gene: TRBJ1-6; v_gene: TRBV5-1; abundance: NA; d_gene: NA
CDR3nt: TGTGCCAGCAGCGCAACAGGGTTGTATGGCTACACCTTC; CDR3aa: CASSATGLYGYTF; j_gene: TRBJ1-2; v_gene: TRBV2; abundance: NA; d_gene: NA
CDR3nt: TGTGCCAGCAGCTTGGGTTTACAGAAGGACACTGAAGCTTTCTTT; CDR3aa: CASSLGLQKDTEAFF; j_gene: TRBJ1-1; v_gene: TRBV5-5; abundance: few; d_gene: NA
CDR3nt: TGTGCCAGTAGTATAAATGGGGCAGGGGCTGAAGCTTTCTTT; CDR3aa: CASSINGAGAEAFF; j_gene: TRBJ1-1; v_gene: TRBV19; abundance: few; d_gene: NA
CDR3nt: TGCGCCAGCAGCTCACAGGGGGGCACCGGGGAGCTGTTTTTT; CDR3aa: CASSSQGGTGELFF; j_gene: TRBJ2-2; v_gene: TRBV5-1; abundance: NA; d_gene: TRBD1
CDR3nt: TGTGCCAGTAGTATACCGGGGTCCTATGGCTACACCTTC; CDR3aa: CASSIPGSYGYTF; j_gene: TRBJ1-2; v_gene: TRBV19; abundance: NA; d_gene: NA
CDR3nt: TGCGCCAGCAGCTTGGGGCCCGAAACAGTGATTGGTGGCTACACCTTC; CDR3aa: CASSLGPETVIGGYTF; j_gene: TRBJ1-2; v_gene: TRBV5-1; abundance: NA; d_gene: NA
CDR3nt: TGTGCCAGCAGCCCGACTAGCGGGGGGGTAAATACGCAGTATTTT; CDR3aa: CASSPTSGGVNTQYF; j_gene: TRBJ2-3; v_gene: TRBV2; abundance: NA; d_gene: TRBD2
CDR3nt: TGTGCCAGCAGTTCCCCTTGGGGGCTAGCGGGAGGCACAGATACGCAGTATTTT; CDR3aa: CASSSPWGLAGGTDTQYF; j_gene: TRBJ2-3; v_gene: TRBV27; abundance: NA; d_gene: TRBD2
CDR3nt: TGTGCCAGTAGTTGGGGGACAGTCTATGGCTACACCTTC; CDR3aa: CASSWGTVYGYTF; j_gene: TRBJ1-2; v_gene: TRBV19; abundance: NA; d_gene: TRBD1
CDR3nt: TGTGCCAGCAGCTTATGGGGCGGTCAGCCCCAGCATTTT; CDR3aa: CASSLWGGQPQHF; j_gene: TRBJ1-5; v_gene: TRBV7-2; abundance: NA; d_gene: NA
CDR3nt: TGTGCCAGCAGCTGGGTCGGGGGACAGTTCAATCAGCCCCAGCATTTT; CDR3aa: CASSWVGGQFNQPQHF; j_gene: TRBJ1-5; v_gene: TRBV5-5; abundance: NA; d_gene: TRBD1
CDR3nt: TGCGCCAGCAGCGAGGGACTAGCGGGGGGTGAGCAGTTCTTC; CDR3aa: CASSEGLAGGEQFF; j_gene: TRBJ2-1; v_gene: TRBV5-1; abundance: NA; d_gene: TRBD2
CDR3nt: TGCGCCAGCAGTACCGAAGCGGGGGCTAGGTCACCCCTCCACTTT; CDR3aa: CASSTEAGARSPLHF; j_gene: TRBJ1-6; v_gene: TRBV5-1; abundance: NA; d_gene: NA
CDR3nt: TGTGCCACCAGCAGAGATTCGGACACCTTCTATGGCTACACCTTC; CDR3aa: CATSRDSDTFYGYTF; j_gene: TRBJ1-2; v_gene: TRBV15; abundance: once; d_gene: NA
CDR3nt: TGTGCCAGCAGAGAACAGGGGGGGAACACTGAAGCTTTCTTT; CDR3aa: CASREQGGNTEAFF; j_gene: TRBJ1-1; v_gene: TRBV5-6; abundance: NA; d_gene: TRBD1
CDR3nt: TGTGCCAGCACCGTAGGGAGAGTGGGGAAGGGCACAGATACGCAGTATTTT; CDR3aa: CASTVGRVGKGTDTQYF; j_gene: TRBJ2-3; v_gene: TRBV7-2; abundance: NA; d_gene: NA
CDR3nt: TGTGCCAGCAGTCCGCAGGGGCCCACCTACGAGCAGTACTTC; CDR3aa: CASSPQGPTYEQYF; j_gene: TRBJ2-7; v_gene: TRBV27; abundance: NA; d_gene: NA
CDR3nt: TGTGCCAGCAGTGCTTCCCTCTATGGCTACACCTTC; CDR3aa: CASSASLYGYTF; j_gene: TRBJ1-2; v_gene: TRBV2; abundance: NA; d_gene: NA
CDR3nt: TGTGCCAGCAGAGCGTCCACAGGGGCGCCCCTCCACTTT; CDR3aa: CASRASTGAPLHF; j_gene: TRBJ1-6; v_gene: TRBV2; abundance: NA; d_gene: TRBD1
CDR3nt: TGCGCCAGCAGTCAATCCCTCGGACTAGCGGGGACCTCCTACAATGAGCAGTTCTTC; CDR3aa: CASSQSLGLAGTSYNEQFF; j_gene: TRBJ2-1; v_gene: TRBV23-1; abundance: NA; d_gene: TRBD2
CDR3nt: TGCGCCAGCAGCTTGGGAGGAAACTCTGGAAACACCATATATTTT; CDR3aa: CASSLGGNSGNTIYF; j_gene: TRBJ1-3; v_gene: TRBV5-1; abundance: NA; d_gene: NA
CDR3nt: TGTGCCAGCAGCAACATTGACAGGGGAAAACTGTTTTTT; CDR3aa: CASSNIDRGKLFF; j_gene: TRBJ1-4; v_gene: TRBV7-8; abundance: NA; d_gene: TRBD1
CDR3nt: TGCAGCGTTGACCGACAGGGGGCTACGAGCACTGAAGCTTTCTTT; CDR3aa: CSVDRQGATSTEAFF; j_gene: TRBJ1-1; v_gene: TRBV29-1; abundance: NA; d_gene: TRBD1
CDR3nt: TGCAGCGTTGAAAACAGGGGGAAATCAGATACGCAGTATTTT; CDR3aa: CSVENRGKSDTQYF; j_gene: TRBJ2-3; v_gene: TRBV29-1; abundance: NA; d_gene: TRBD1
CDR3nt: TGTGCCAGCAGCCTATGGGAGACCTCCTACAATGAGCAGTTCTTC; CDR3aa: CASSLWETSYNEQFF; j_gene: TRBJ2-1; v_gene: TRBV5-5; abundance: NA; d_gene: NA
CDR3nt: TGTGCCAGCAGCTTAGGTCTCCTAGCTTTATTCACAGATACGCAGTATTTT; CDR3aa: CASSLGLLALFTDTQYF; j_gene: TRBJ2-3; v_gene: TRBV11-2; abundance: once; d_gene: NA